The 5 T cell receptor beta chains reported below all come from one sample, sequenced in a study of T cell clonality in common variable immunodeficiency. Some clones are missing from TCRdb's copy, which holds only in-frame ones; the method was immunoSEQ multiplex PCR. The sample holds 75,000 to 85,000 clones, and no clone turns up only once. The sequenced material came from peripheral blood mononuclear cells. Source of these receptors: a person aged 18 to 75 in good health.

Many counts were recorded for this clone. The read ends 3 residues before the CDR3 terminus; that terminus is restored from the germline J gene. The V and J genes are TRBV2 and TRBJ2-1, with TRBD2 identical over 9 bases. The germline gives CDR1 SNHLY, CDR2 FYNNEI. V shed 6 bases, J shed 7 bases, and the junction held 13 bases outside the gene matches. CDR3 length: 16 amino acids. The CDR3 is CASRESPGLASNEQFF. The part of the CDR3 DNA that was read is TGTGCCAGCAGAGAGAGTCCGGGACTAGCTTCGAATGAG.

This clone has a count of ten or more. The read ends 3 residues before the CDR3 terminus; that terminus is restored from the germline J gene. The chain employs TRBV7-6 and TRBJ2-7, with TRBD1 as a possible D gene (6 bases). This CDR3 contains 14 residues. Germline CDR1 SGHVS, CDR2 FNYEAQ. Trimming cost V 1 base and J 5 bases, with 12 bases left between them. The CDR3 loop reads CASSLGQRDNEQYF. CDR3 DNA (partial): TGTGCCAGCAGCTTAGGACAACGGGACAACGAG.

This clone came up many times. The read halts 3 residues ahead of the CDR3 end, with the missing end drawn from the germline J gene. V is TRBV6-1 and J is TRBJ2-7; 7 bases map to TRBD2. The CDR3 is made up of 16 amino acids. Looked up from germline, CDR1 is MNHNS and CDR2 is SASEGT. With V trimmed by 4 bases and J by 2 bases, 11 bases remained unmatched. CDR3 in amino acids: CASSANRGGQAYEQYF. The DNA read from the CDR3 is TGTGCCAGCAGTGCTAATAGGGGAGGGCAGGCCTACGAG.

This clone was found a few times. The read gets to within 3 residues of the CDR3 end, and the germline J gene fills in the rest. The chain employs TRBV19 and TRBJ1-5, with TRBD1 as a possible D gene (5 bases). CDR3 length equals 16 residues. Trimming took off 4 bases at V and 6 bases at J, with 19 bases between the two ends. CDR1 and CDR2 from the germline V gene are LNHDA and SQIVND (reference sequence). The CDR3 is CASSSPFRAVTQPQHF. CDR3 bases read: TGTGCCAGTAGTAGCCCCTTCAGGGCGGTCACTCAGCCC.

Of note for this clone: The read gets to within 3 residues of the CDR3 end, and the germline J gene fills in the rest. J is TRBJ2-7 and V is TRBV20-1; 10 bases are a match to TRBD2. The germline V gene has CDR1 DFQATT and CDR2 SNEGSKA (reference sequence). The CDR3 is 15 residues long. Trimming cost V 0 bases and J 0 bases; bases outside gene matches: 2. Partial CDR3 DNA: TGCAGTGCTAGAGAGGGACTAGCGTACTCCTACGAG. It encodes CSAREGLAYSYE. The complete CDR3 reads CSAREGLAYSYEQYF.